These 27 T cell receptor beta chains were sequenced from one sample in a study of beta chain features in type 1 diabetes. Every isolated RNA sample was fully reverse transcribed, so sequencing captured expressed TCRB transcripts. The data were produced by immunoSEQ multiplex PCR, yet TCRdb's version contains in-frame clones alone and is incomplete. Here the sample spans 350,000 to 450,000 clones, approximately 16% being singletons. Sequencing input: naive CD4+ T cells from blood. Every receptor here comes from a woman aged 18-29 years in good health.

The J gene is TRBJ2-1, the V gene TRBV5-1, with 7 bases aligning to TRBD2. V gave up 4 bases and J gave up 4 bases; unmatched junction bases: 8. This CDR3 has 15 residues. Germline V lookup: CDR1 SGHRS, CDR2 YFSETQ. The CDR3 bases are TGCGCCAGCAGCCCCGGGGCTAGCGGATACAATGAGCAGTTCTTC. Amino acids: CASSPGASGYNEQFF.

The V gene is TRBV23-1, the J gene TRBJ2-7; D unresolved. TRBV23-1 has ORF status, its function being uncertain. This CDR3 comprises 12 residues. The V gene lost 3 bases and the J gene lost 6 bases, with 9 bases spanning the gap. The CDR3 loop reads CASSHYRAEQYF. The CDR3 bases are TGCGCCAGCAGTCATTACAGAGCCGAGCAGTACTTC.

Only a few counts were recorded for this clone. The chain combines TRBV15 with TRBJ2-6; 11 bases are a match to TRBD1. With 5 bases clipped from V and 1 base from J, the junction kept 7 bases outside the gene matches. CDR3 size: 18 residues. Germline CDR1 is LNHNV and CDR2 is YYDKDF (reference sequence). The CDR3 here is CATSAMGQGVSGANVLTF. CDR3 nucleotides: TGTGCCACCAGCGCTATGGGACAGGGGGTATCTGGGGCCAACGTCCTGACTTTC.

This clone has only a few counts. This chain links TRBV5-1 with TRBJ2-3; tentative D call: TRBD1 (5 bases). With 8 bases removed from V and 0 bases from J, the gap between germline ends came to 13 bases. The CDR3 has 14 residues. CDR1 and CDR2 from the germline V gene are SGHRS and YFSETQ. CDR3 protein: CASSPRQSTDTQYF. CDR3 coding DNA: TGCGCCAGTTCCCCCCGACAGAGCACAGATACGCAGTATTTT.

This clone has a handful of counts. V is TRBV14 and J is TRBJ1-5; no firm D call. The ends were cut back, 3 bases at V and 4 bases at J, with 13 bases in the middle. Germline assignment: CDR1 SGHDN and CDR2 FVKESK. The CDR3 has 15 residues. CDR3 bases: TGTGCCAGCAGCCATCAGGTAGAGAAGAATCAGCCCCAGCATTTT. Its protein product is CASSHQVEKNQPQHF.

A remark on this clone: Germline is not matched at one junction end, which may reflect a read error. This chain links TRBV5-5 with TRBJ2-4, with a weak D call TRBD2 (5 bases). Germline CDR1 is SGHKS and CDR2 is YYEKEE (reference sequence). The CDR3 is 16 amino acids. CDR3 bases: TGTGCCAGCAGCTCAACACCTAGCCCGTTGGGAAACATTCTGTACTTC. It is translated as CASSSTPSPLGNILYF.

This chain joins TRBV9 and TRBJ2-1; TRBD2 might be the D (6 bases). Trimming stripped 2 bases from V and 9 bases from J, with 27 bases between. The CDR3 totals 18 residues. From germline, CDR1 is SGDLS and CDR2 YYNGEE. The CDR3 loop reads CASSVRLDVGGLKSEQFF. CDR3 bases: TGTGCCAGCAGCGTCCGACTAGACGTTGGGGGATTAAAGAGTGAGCAGTTCTTC. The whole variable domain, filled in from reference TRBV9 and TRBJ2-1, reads DSGVTQTPKHLITATGQRVTLRCSPRSGDLSVYWYQQSLDQGLQFLIQYYNGEERAKGNILERFSAQQFPDLHSELNLSSLELGDSALYFCASSVRLDVGGLKSEQFFGPGTRLTVL.

In DNA, the CDR3 is TGTGCCAGCAGCGTAGCCGGGACAGGGATAGATACGCAGTATTTT. It encodes CASSVAGTGIDTQYF. The chain couples TRBV9 to TRBJ2-3, with 9 bases that match TRBD1. Germline values: CDR1 SGDLS, CDR2 YYNGEE. The junction had 4 bases not matched to a gene; V was cut back by 0 bases and J by 5 bases. The CDR3 spans 15 residues. The variable domain in full, completed from reference TRBV9 and TRBJ2-3, reads DSGVTQTPKHLITATGQRVTLRCSPRSGDLSVYWYQQSLDQGLQFLIQYYNGEERAKGNILERFSAQQFPDLHSELNLSSLELGDSALYFCASSVAGTGIDTQYFGPGTRLTVL.

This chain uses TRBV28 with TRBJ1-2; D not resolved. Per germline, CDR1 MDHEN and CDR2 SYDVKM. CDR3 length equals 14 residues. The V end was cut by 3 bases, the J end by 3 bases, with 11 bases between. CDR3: CASSFRGRDYGYTF. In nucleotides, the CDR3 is TGTGCCAGCAGTTTCCGAGGGCGGGACTATGGCTACACCTTC.

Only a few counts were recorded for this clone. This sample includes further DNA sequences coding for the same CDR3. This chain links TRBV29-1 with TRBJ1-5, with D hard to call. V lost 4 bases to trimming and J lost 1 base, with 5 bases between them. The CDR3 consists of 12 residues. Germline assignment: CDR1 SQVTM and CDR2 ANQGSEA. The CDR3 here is CSVGASNQPQHF. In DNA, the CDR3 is TGCAGCGTTGGGGCCAGCAATCAGCCCCAGCATTTT.

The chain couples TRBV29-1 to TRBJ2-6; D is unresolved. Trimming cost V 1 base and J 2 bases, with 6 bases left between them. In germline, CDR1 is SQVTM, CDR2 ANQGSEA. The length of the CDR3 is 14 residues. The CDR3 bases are TGCAGCGTTGAAGGGCAACCTGGGGCCAACGTCCTGACTTTC. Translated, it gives CSVEGQPGANVLTF.

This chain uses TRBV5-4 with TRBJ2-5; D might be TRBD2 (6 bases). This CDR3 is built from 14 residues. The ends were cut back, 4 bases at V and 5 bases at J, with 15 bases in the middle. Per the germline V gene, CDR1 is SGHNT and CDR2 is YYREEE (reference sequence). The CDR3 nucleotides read TGTGCCAGCAGCCGGGCCAGCGGAGGGGAGACCCAGTACTTC. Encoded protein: CASSRASGGETQYF.

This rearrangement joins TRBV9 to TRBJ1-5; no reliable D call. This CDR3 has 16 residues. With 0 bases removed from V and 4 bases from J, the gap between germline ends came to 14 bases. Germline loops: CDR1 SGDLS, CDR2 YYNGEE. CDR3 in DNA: TGTGCCAGCAGCGTAGGACCCGAGATACTAAATCAGCCCCAGCATTTT. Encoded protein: CASSVGPEILNQPQHF.

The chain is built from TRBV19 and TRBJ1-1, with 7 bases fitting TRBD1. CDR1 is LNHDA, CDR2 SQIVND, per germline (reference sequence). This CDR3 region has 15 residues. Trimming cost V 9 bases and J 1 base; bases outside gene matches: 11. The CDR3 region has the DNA TGTGCCAGCTATAGAGATTGGACAGGGAACACTGAAGCTTTCTTT. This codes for CASYRDWTGNTEAFF.

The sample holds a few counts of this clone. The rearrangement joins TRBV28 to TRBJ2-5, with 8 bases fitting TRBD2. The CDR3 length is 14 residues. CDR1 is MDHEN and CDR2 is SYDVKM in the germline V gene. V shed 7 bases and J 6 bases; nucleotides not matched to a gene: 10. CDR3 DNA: TGTGCCAGCACTACCGGGGGGGCAGGGAAGACCCAGTACTTC. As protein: CASTTGGAGKTQYF.

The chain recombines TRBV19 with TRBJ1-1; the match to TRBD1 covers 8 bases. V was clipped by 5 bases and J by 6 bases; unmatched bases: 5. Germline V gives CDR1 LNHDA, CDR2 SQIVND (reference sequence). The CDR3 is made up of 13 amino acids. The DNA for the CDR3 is TGTGCCAGTAGTTTACAGGGGGTCGCTGAAGCTTTCTTT. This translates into CASSLQGVAEAFF.

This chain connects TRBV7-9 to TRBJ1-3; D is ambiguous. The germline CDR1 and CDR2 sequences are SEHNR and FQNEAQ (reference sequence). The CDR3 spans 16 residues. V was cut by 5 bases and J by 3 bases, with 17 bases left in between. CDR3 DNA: TGTGCCAGCAGCCCCGTTGAGGGAATCCGTGGAAACACCATATATTTT. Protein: CASSPVEGIRGNTIYF. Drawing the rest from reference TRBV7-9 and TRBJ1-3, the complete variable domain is DTGVSQNPRHKITKRGQNVTFRCDPISEHNRLYWYRQTLGQGPEFLTYFQNEAQLEKSRLLSDRFSAERPKGSFSTLEIQRTEQGDSAMYLCASSPVEGIRGNTIYFGEGSWLTVV.

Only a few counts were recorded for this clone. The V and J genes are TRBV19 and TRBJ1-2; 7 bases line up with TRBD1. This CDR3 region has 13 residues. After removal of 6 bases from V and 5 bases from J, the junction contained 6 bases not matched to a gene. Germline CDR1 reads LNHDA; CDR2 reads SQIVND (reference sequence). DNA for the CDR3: TGTGCCAGTAGACCAGGGGGTGTGTATGGCTACACCTTC. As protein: CASRPGGVYGYTF. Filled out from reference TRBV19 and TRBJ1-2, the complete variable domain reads DGGITQSPKYLFRKEGQNVTLSCEQNLNHDAMYWYRQDPGQGLRLIYYSQIVNDFQKGDIAEGYSVSREKKESFPLTVTSAQKNPTAFYLCASRPGGVYGYTFGSGTRLTVV.

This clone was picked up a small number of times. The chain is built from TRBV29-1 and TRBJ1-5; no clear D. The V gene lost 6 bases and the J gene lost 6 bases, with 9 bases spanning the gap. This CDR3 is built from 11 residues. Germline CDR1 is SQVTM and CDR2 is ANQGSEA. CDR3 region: CSVGDAQPQHF. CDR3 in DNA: TGCAGCGTCGGAGATGCTCAGCCCCAGCATTTT.

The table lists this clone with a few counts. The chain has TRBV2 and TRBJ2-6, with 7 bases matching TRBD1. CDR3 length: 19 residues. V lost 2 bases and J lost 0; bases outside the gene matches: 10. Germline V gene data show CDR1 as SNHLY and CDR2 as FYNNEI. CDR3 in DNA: TGTGCCAGCAGTGAACGGCAGGGGGTAACCCTCTCTGGGGCCAACGTCCTGACTTTC. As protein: CASSERQGVTLSGANVLTF.

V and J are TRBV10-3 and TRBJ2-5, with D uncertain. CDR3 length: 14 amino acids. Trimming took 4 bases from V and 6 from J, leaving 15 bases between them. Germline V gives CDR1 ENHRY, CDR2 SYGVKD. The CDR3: CAISVTNLEKTQYF. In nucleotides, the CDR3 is TGTGCCATCAGTGTTACAAACCTGGAGAAGACCCAGTACTTC.

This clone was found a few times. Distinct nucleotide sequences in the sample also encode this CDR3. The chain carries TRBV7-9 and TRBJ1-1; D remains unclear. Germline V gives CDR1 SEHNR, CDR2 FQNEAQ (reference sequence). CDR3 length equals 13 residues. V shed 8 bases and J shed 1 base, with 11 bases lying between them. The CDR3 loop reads CASSLAQNTEAFF. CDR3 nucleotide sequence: TGTGCCAGCTCCCTAGCCCAGAACACTGAAGCTTTCTTT.

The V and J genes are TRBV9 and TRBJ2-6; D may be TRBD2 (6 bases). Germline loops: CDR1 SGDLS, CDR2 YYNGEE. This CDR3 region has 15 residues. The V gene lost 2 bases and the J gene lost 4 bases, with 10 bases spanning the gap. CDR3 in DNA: TGTGCCAGCAGCGTGGGAGGCCCCGGGGCCAACGTCCTGACTTTC. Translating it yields CASSVGGPGANVLTF. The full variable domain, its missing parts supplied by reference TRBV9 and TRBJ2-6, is DSGVTQTPKHLITATGQRVTLRCSPRSGDLSVYWYQQSLDQGLQFLIQYYNGEERAKGNILERFSAQQFPDLHSELNLSSLELGDSALYFCASSVGGPGANVLTFGAGSRLTVL.

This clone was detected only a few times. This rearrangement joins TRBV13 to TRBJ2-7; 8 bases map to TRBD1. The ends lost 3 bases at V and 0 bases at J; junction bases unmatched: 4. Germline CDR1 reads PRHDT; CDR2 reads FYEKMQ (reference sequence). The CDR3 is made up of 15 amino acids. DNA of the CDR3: TGTGCCAGCAGCTTGGGACAGGACTACTCCTACGAGCAGTACTTC. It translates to CASSLGQDYSYEQYF.

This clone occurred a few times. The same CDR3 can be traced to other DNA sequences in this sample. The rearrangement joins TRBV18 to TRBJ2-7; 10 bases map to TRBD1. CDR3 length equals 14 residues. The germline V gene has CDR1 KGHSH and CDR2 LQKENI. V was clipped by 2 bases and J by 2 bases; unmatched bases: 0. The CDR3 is CASSPDRGPYEQYF. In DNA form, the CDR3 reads TGTGCCAGCTCACCAGACAGGGGGCCCTACGAGCAGTACTTC.

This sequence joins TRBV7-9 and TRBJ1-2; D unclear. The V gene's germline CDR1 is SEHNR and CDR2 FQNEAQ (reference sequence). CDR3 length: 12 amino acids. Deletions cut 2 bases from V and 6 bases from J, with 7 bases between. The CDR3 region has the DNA TGTGCCAGCAGCTTATCTCGAGATGGCTACACCTTC. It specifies CASSLSRDGYTF.

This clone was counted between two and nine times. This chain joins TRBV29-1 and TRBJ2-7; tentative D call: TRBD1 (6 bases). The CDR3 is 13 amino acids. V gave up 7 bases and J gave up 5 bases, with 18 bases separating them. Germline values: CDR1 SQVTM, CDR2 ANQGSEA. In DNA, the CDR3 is TGCAGCGCCAGGACAGCTGCCGACCACGAGCAGTACTTC. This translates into CSARTAADHEQYF.